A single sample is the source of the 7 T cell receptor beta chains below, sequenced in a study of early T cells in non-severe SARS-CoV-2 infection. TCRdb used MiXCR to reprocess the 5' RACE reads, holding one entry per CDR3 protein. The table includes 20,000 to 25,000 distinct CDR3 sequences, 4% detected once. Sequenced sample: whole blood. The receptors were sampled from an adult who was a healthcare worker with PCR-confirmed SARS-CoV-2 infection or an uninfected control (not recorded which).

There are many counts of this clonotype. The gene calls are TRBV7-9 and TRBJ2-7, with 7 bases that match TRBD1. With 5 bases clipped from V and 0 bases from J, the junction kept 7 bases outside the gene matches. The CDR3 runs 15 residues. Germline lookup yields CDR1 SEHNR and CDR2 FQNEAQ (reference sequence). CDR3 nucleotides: TGTGCCAGCAGCCGAGGGGGCGCCTACTCCTACGAGCAGTACTTC. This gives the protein CASSRGGAYSYEQYF.

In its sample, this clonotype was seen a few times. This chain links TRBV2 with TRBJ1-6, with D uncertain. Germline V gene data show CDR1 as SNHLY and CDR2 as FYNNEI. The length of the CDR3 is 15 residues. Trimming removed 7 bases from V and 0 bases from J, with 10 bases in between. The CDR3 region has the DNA TGTGCCAGCACAGCGGAAAGCTCCTATAATTCACCCCTCCACTTT. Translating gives CASTAESSYNSPLHF.

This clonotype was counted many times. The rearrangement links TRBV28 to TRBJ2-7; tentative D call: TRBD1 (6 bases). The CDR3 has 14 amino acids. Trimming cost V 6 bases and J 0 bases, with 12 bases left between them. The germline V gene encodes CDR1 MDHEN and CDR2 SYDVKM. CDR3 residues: CASRLRQVSYEQYF. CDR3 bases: TGTGCCAGCAGGCTCCGACAGGTCTCCTACGAGCAGTACTTC.

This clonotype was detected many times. The CDR3 reads CASSTGGTVPPIKYF. CDR3 DNA: TGTGCCAGCAGCACAGGGGGGACAGTTCCACCCATTAAGTACTTC. The chain carries TRBV7-8 and TRBJ2-7, with TRBD1 identical over 8 bases. Losses at the gene ends were 5 bases for V and 11 bases for J; bases not matched to a gene: 17. The CDR3 is 15 residues long. Per germline, CDR1 SGHVS and CDR2 FQNEAQ.

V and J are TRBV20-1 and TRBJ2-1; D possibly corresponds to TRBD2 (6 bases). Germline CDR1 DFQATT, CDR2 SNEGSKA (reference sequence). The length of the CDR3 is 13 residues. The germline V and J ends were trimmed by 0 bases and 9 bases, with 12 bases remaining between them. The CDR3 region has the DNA TGCAGTGCTAGAGAGACTAGGGGCGGTGAGCAGTTCTTC. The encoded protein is CSARETRGGEQFF.

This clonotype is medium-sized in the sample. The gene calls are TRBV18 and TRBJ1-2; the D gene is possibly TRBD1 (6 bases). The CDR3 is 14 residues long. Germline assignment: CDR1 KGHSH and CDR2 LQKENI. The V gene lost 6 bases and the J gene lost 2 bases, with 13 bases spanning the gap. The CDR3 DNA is TGTGCCAGCTCCCTTAACAGGGAAAACTATGGCTACACCTTC. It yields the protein CASSLNRENYGYTF.

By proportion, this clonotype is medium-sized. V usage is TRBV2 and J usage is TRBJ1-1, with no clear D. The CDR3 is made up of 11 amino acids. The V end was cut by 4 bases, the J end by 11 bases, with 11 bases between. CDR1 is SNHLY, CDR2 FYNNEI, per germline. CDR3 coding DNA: TGTGCCAGCAGTGCACGGGCGGGGGCTTTCTTT. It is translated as CASSARAGAFF.